Each of the 16 T cell receptor beta chains below was sequenced from the same sample in a study of somatic mutations in cytotoxic T cells in rheumatoid arthritis (dated by TCRdb to about 2017). Library preparation used the immunoSEQ multiplex PCR assay. Imported from immuneACCESS, the table was reduced by TCRdb to in-frame sequences with V and J called. These copies leave out some clones; in studies compared against another copy, an unresolved V gene accounts for under half, and the cause of the remainder is not known. The sample table lists about 18,000 clones, roughly 80% of them with a count of one. Clones ranked in the top ten supply roughly 9.8% of the sample. Sequenced input: CD8+ T cells sorted from blood. The receptor set was obtained from an adult with rheumatoid arthritis.

J is TRBJ2-5 and V is TRBV4-3, with 7 nucleotides matching TRBD1. The DNA matches TRBJ2-7 better at its end, which makes the J call doubtful. The CDR3 totals 14 residues. Per the germline V gene, CDR1 is LGHNA and CDR2 is YSLEER. CDR3 region: CASSTGTVSYEQYF. Here the CDR3 DNA reads TGCGCCAGCAGCACCGGGACAGTATCCTACGAGCAGTACTTC.

The J gene is TRBJ2-7, the V gene TRBV4-1; 10 positions match TRBD2. Losses at the gene ends were 1 base for V and 0 bases for J; bases not matched to a gene: 3. Germline V gene lookup returns CDR1 MGHRA and CDR2 YSYEKL. The CDR3 loop spans 16 amino acids. CDR3 region: CASSQGTSGSSYEQYF. The CDR3 coding sequence is TGCGCCAGCAGCCAAGGGACTAGCGGTAGCTCCTACGAGCAGTACTTC.

This clone was seen just once. The chain is built from TRBV30 and TRBJ2-7, with D perhaps matching TRBD1 (5 bases). The length of the CDR3 is 14 residues. Trimming stripped 2 bases from V and 2 bases from J, with 13 bases between. Germline CDR1 GTSNPN, CDR2 SVGIG (reference sequence). CDR3 nucleotide sequence: TGTGCCTGGAGTCCAGACAGTTCGCCCTACGAGCAGTACTTC. Translation gives CAWSPDSSPYEQYF.

V usage is TRBV7-8 and J usage is TRBJ2-1; TRBD1 matches 8 bases. The V and J ends lost 2 bases and 7 bases, in that order; junction bases with no gene match: 4. The germline CDR1 and CDR2 sequences are SGHVS and FQNEAQ. The CDR3 contains 14 residues. CDR3 residues: CASSLRTGGNEQFF. The CDR3 DNA reads as TGTGCCAGCAGCTTAAGAACAGGGGGTAATGAGCAGTTCTTC.

The rearrangement uses TRBV6-5 and TRBJ2-7; 12 nucleotides agree with TRBD2. From germline, CDR1 is MNHEY and CDR2 SVGAGI. V lost 2 bases to trimming and J lost 6 bases; unmatched junction nucleotides: 5. The CDR3 contains 15 residues. CDR3 region: CASSYLAGGPGEQYF. The CDR3 region has the DNA TGTGCCAGCAGTTACCTAGCGGGAGGGCCTGGCGAGCAGTACTTC.

The V and J genes are TRBV7-9 and TRBJ2-2; 8 positions match TRBD2. The V gene's germline CDR1 is SEHNR and CDR2 FQNEAQ (reference sequence). This CDR3 has 17 residues. Trimming took 7 bases from V and 1 from J; bases not matched to a gene: 11. CDR3 in DNA: TGTGCCAGCATCACCTCCCCGGGGGGGCGGAACACCGGGGAGCTGTTTTTT. It codes for CASITSPGGRNTGELFF.

The chain carries TRBV2 and TRBJ2-4, with 8 positions matching TRBD1. Trimming at V came to 4 bases and at J to 0 bases, leaving 11 bases not matched to a gene. Germline CDR1 is SNHLY and CDR2 is FYNNEI. This CDR3 has 18 amino acids. The CDR3 DNA reads TGTGCCAGCAGTGGATATGACTGGACAGGGTCAGCCAAAAACATTCAGTACTTC. Amino acid sequence: CASSGYDWTGSAKNIQYF.

V is TRBV5-1 and J is TRBJ2-1; D may match TRBD1 or TRBD2 (6 bases each). CDR3 length: 15 amino acids. The V end was cut by 1 base, the J end by 4 bases, with 12 bases between. Germline V lookup: CDR1 SGHRS, CDR2 YFSETQ. CDR3 in DNA: TGCGCCAGCAGCTTGAATGGAGGGGGGTACAATGAGCAGTTCTTC. Translation gives CASSLNGGGYNEQFF.

The chain couples TRBV5-1 to TRBJ2-7, with D tentatively TRBD2 (5 bases). CDR1 is SGHRS, CDR2 YFSETQ, per germline. Trimming shortened V by 4 bases and J by 3 bases, and 14 bases separated the two germline ends. This CDR3 region has 14 residues. CDR3 amino acids: CASSPGLLNYEQYF. CDR3 sequence (DNA): TGCGCCAGCAGCCCAGGACTCCTGAACTACGAGCAGTACTTC.

This clone was picked up one time. The J gene is TRBJ2-3, the V gene TRBV27; perhaps TRBD2 as D (5 bases). The germline V gene has CDR1 MNHEY and CDR2 SMNVEV (reference sequence). The CDR3 has 15 residues. The V gene lost 3 bases and the J gene lost 4 bases, with 14 bases spanning the gap. The CDR3 region is CASSFVEEGPDTQYF. The CDR3 bases are TGTGCCAGCAGTTTTGTGGAAGAGGGTCCAGATACGCAGTATTTT.

The gene calls are TRBV9 and TRBJ1-5; 10 bases match TRBD1. The trim removed 4 bases at V and 3 bases at J, leaving 4 bases unmatched. Germline V gives CDR1 SGDLS, CDR2 YYNGEE. This CDR3 spans 15 amino acids. The CDR3 is CASSSGTGVNQPQHF. The CDR3 DNA is TGTGCCAGCAGCTCAGGGACAGGGGTCAATCAGCCCCAGCATTTT.

V is TRBV5-4 and J is TRBJ2-7; no clear D. CDR3 size: 14 residues. CDR1 is SGHNT, CDR2 YYREEE, per germline (reference sequence). Between the trimmed V and J ends, which lost 3 bases and 2 bases, there was a span of 12 bases. The CDR3 region has the DNA TGTGCCAGCAGCTCCCCGGTTCCAACCTACGAGCAGTACTTC. Its protein is CASSSPVPTYEQYF. Supplemented by reference TRBV5-4 and TRBJ2-7, the full variable domain reads ETGVTQSPTHLIKTRGQQVTLRCSSQSGHNTVSWYQQALGQGPQFIFQYYREEENGRGNFPPRFSGLQFPNYSSELNVNALELDDSALYLCASSSPVPTYEQYFGPGTRLTVT.

The chain uses TRBV29-1 and TRBJ2-7, with D tentatively TRBD1 (5 bases). The germline gives CDR1 SQVTM, CDR2 ANQGSEA. The CDR3 covers 15 residues. V was pared by 2 bases and J by 0 bases, with 14 bases between. CDR3 region: CSVELGPLNSYEQYF. The CDR3 DNA reads as TGCAGCGTTGAATTGGGGCCACTGAACTCCTACGAGCAGTACTTC.

V gene TRBV4-2 combines with J gene TRBJ2-7; 9 nucleotides match TRBD1. V shed 3 bases, J shed 3 bases, and the junction held 3 bases outside the gene matches. The CDR3 totals 14 residues. Germline V gives CDR1 LGHNA, CDR2 YNFKEQ. The CDR3 spells CASSQTDRGYEQYF. In nucleotides, the CDR3 is TGTGCCAGCAGCCAGACGGACAGGGGCTACGAGCAGTACTTC.

J is TRBJ2-7 and V is TRBV5-4; D is uncertain. Trimming removed 3 bases at V and 7 bases at J, with 8 bases between. The germline gives CDR1 SGHNT, CDR2 YYREEE (reference sequence). This CDR3 is built from 11 residues. CDR3 bases: TGTGCCAGCAGCTACAGCGTTGAGCAGTACTTC. Translated: CASSYSVEQYF.

The chain recombines TRBV19 with TRBJ1-1; possibly TRBD1 for D (5 bases). Germline V gives CDR1 LNHDA, CDR2 SQIVND (reference sequence). This CDR3 comprises 11 residues. V lost 1 base to trimming and J lost 8 bases, with 5 bases between them. CDR3 nucleotides: TGTGCCAGTAGTATAGGGACAGAAGCTTTCTTT. This encodes CASSIGTEAFF.